A selection of T cell receptor beta chains follows, all from one sample in a study of blood T cells in healthy people across ages. TCRdb independently ran MiXCR on the 5' RACE reads; one entry per CDR3 protein. Altogether 1.2 million to 1.5 million distinct CDR3 sequences are present, roughly 40% being singletons, with the ten largest covering 7.9%. Material: blood. The receptors derive from a young woman in good health. Each CDR3 is given with its conserved first and last residue. D genes are given only for firm matches. Where a row states a size, it is once, few, many or the class of an expanded clone; other rows omit it.

V gene	J gene	clone size	D gene	CDR3 length	CDR3 DNA	CDR3 protein
TRBV6-6	TRBJ2-3	-	TRBD2	14	TGTGCCAGCACCCCTAGCGGGAGATCAGATACGCAGTATTTT	CASTPSGRSDTQYF
TRBV9	TRBJ2-7	few	-	14	TGTGCCAGCAGCGTAGGACCCTTTGGATACGAGCAGTACTTC	CASSVGPFGYEQYF
TRBV3-1	TRBJ2-1	-	TRBD2	15	TGTGCCAGCAGCAGTTACAGCGGGAGCTACAATGAGCAGTTCTTC	CASSSYSGSYNEQFF
TRBV5-1	TRBJ2-1	few	TRBD1	14	TGTGCCAGCAGTGCCGGGACAGCCTACAATGAGCAGTTCTTC	CASSAGTAYNEQFF
TRBV20-1	TRBJ1-3	-	-	14	TGCAGTGCTAGGGGGCAGGGAGGGGGAAACACCATATATTTT	CSARGQGGGNTIYF
TRBV5-1	TRBJ1-1	-	TRBD1	13	TGCGCCAGCAGCGAGGGACAGGGGGTTGAAGCTTTCTTT	CASSEGQGVEAFF
TRBV6-1	TRBJ1-5	-	-	19	TGTGCCAGCAGTGAATTGACCCTTCGTAAGGGTATTGCCAATCAGCCCCAGCATTTT	CASSELTLRKGIANQPQHF
TRBV20-1	TRBJ2-7	-	TRBD1	16	TGCAGTGCTCGGACCTCAGGACAGGGGGTTCGCTACGAGCAGTACTTC	CSARTSGQGVRYEQYF
TRBV7-2	TRBJ2-5	-	TRBD2	15	TGTGCCAGCAGCTCGGGACTAGCGGGACTAGAGACCCAGTACTTC	CASSSGLAGLETQYF
TRBV10-3	TRBJ1-2	few	-	15	TGTGCCATCAGTGACGGGGCAGCAGCTAACTATGGCTACACCTTC	CAISDGAAANYGYTF
TRBV28	TRBJ1-4	-	-	17	TGTGCCAGCAGTTTATGGGATTTCACCGCAACTAATGAAAAACTGTTTTTT	CASSLWDFTATNEKLFF
TRBV30	TRBJ1-6	few	-	15	TGTGCCTGGAGTGTAGCGGGAGTGCCAAACTCACCCCTCCACTTT	CAWSVAGVPNSPLHF
TRBV5-1	TRBJ2-3	-	TRBD2	21	TGCGCCAGCAGCTTGGCCAGGTTGGACAGGGCGACTAGCGGGAACACAGATACGCAGTATTTT	CASSLARLDRATSGNTDTQYF
TRBV20-1	TRBJ1-2	-	TRBD1	14	TGCAGTGCTAGGGGACAGGTCGTAAACTATGGCTACACCTTC	CSARGQVVNYGYTF
TRBV29-1	TRBJ2-4	-	-	13	TGCGGCGTTGCCACAGAGAATACCTATGAGCAGTACTTC	CGVATENTYEQYF
TRBV11-2	TRBJ2-3	-	TRBD2	15	TGTGCCAGCAGCCCGGGACTAGCACTCACAGATACGCAGTATTTT	CASSPGLALTDTQYF
TRBV4-1	TRBJ1-5	-	-	16	TGCGCCAGCAGCCAAGAAGGGGCGGGGTTGTCTCAGCCCCAGCATTTT	CASSQEGAGLSQPQHF
TRBV12-5	TRBJ2-1	-	TRBD2	15	TGTGCTAGTGGGAATAGCGGGTTCTCCTACAATGAGCAGTTCTTC	CASGNSGFSYNEQFF
TRBV12-3/TRBV12-4	TRBJ2-3	-	TRBD2	13	TGTGCCAGCAGGACCACTAGCGGAGATACGCAGTATTTT	CASRTTSGDTQYF
TRBV5-1	TRBJ2-5	many	TRBD2	16	TGCGCCAGCAGCCTGGGAGGGTCGAGCGGACAAGAGACCCAGTACTTC	CASSLGGSSGQETQYF
TRBV25-1	TRBJ1-2	-	-	14	TGTGCCAGCAGTGGGCCGAACACTCGGGGCGGCTACACCTTC	CASSGPNTRGGYTF
TRBV2	TRBJ2-7	many	-	13	TGTGCCAGCAGGTCGGGGACCGCCTACGAGCAGTACTTC	CASRSGTAYEQYF
TRBV2	TRBJ2-7	-	-	14	TGTGCCAGCTTCCCGGGACAATCCTACAATGAGCAGTACTTC	CASFPGQSYNEQYF
TRBV10-3	TRBJ1-5	few	TRBD1	16	TGTGCCATCAGTGAACAACAGGGGCAGGATAATCAGCCCCAGCATTTT	CAISEQQGQDNQPQHF
TRBV20-1	TRBJ2-7	-	-	12	TGCAGTGCTCACCACCAGTCCTACGAGCAGTACTTC	CSAHHQSYEQYF
TRBV3-1	TRBJ2-7	few	-	16	TGTGCCAGCAGCCAAGATCTGCGCAGGGGGGGTAACGAGCAGTACTTC	CASSQDLRRGGNEQYF
TRBV6-2/TRBV6-3	TRBJ2-1	-	TRBD2	16	TGTGCCAGTTTGAACGCCGGCGGGAGCCCCCCCGATGAGCAGTTCTTC	CASLNAGGSPPDEQFF
TRBV6-2/TRBV6-3	TRBJ2-1	-	-	15	TGTGCCAGCAGTCCCCTAACGGAGGCCCACAATGAGCAGTTCTTC	CASSPLTEAHNEQFF
TRBV15	TRBJ2-7	-	-	13	TGTGCCACCAGCAGAGATGGGATTACCGAGCAGTACTTC	CATSRDGITEQYF
TRBV15	TRBJ2-3	-	-	14	TGTGCCACCAGCAGAGATAAAGATTTAGATACGCAGTATTTT	CATSRDKDLDTQYF
TRBV9	TRBJ2-7	-	TRBD1	15	TGTGCCAGCAGCGATGGACAGGCGACCTCCTACGAGCAGTACTTC	CASSDGQATSYEQYF
TRBV5-1	TRBJ1-2	many	-	14	TGCGCCAGCAGCCCGACGGGGGACAACTATGGCTACACCTTC	CASSPTGDNYGYTF
TRBV3-1	TRBJ2-5	-	TRBD2	16	TGTGCCAGCAGCCCAGGGGGACTAGCGGGGCAAGAGACCCAGTACTTC	CASSPGGLAGQETQYF
TRBV6-5	TRBJ2-1	-	TRBD2	18	TGTGCCAGCAGTTACTTAGGTGGCGAGGCGGGAGGGTTCAATGAGCAGTTCTTC	CASSYLGGEAGGFNEQFF
TRBV4-1	TRBJ2-3	-	TRBD1	17	TGCGCCAGCAGCCTCCTGAACACAGGGGGAATGACAGATACGCAGTATTTT	CASSLLNTGGMTDTQYF
TRBV20-1	TRBJ2-1	-	TRBD2	16	TGCAGTGCTATAGCGGGGGGCACCGTGACCTACAATGAGCAGTTCTTC	CSAIAGGTVTYNEQFF
TRBV4-2	TRBJ2-3	-	TRBD1	15	TGTGCCAGCAGCCAAGGGGGACAGGGGGCAGATACGCAGTATTTT	CASSQGGQGADTQYF
TRBV5-1	TRBJ2-5	-	-	16	TGCGCCAGCAGCTTGGGCTTGACAGCTAAGTCAGAGACCCAGTACTTC	CASSLGLTAKSETQYF
TRBV7-2	TRBJ1-1	-	TRBD1	17	TGTGCCGGCAGCTTAAGGGCAGGGGGGGGACGGAGTACTGAAGCTTTCTTT	CAGSLRAGGGRSTEAFF
TRBV12-3/TRBV12-4	TRBJ2-7	-	-	12	TGTGCCAGCAGGCCCCATCCTTACGAGCAGTACTTC	CASRPHPYEQYF
TRBV4-2	TRBJ1-4	few	-	16	TGTGCCAGCAGCTACGACAGTTTTGCAACTAATGAAAAACTGTTTTTT	CASSYDSFATNEKLFF
TRBV7-9	TRBJ1-1	-	-	14	TGTGCCAGCAGCGAGGAGGACGGGAACACTGAAGCTTTCTTT	CASSEEDGNTEAFF
TRBV20-1	TRBJ2-5	-	TRBD2	14	TGCAGTGCTAGGGCCCCGGGACTAGCGTATGAGCAGTACTTC	CSARAPGLAYEQYF
TRBV29-1	TRBJ1-2	-	-	15	TGCAGCGTCATGGTACAGGGATGGGGCGGGCAGGGCTACACCTTC	CSVMVQGWGGQGYTF
TRBV6-1	TRBJ2-7	-	-	11	TGTGCCAGCCCGTTGGGGTACGAGCAGTACTTC	CASPLGYEQYF
TRBV5-5	TRBJ1-5	-	-	14	TGTGCCAGCGGCCCCGGTGTGGTGGATCAGCCCCAGCATTTT	CASGPGVVDQPQHF
TRBV7-9	TRBJ1-6	many	-	12	TGTGCCAGCAGCTTGAGGGATTCACCCCTCCACTTT	CASSLRDSPLHF
TRBV5-1	TRBJ2-2	-	-	15	TGCGCCAGCAGCCCGATTAGACCGATCACCGGGGAGCTGTTTTTT	CASSPIRPITGELFF
TRBV10-2	TRBJ2-3	-	-	15	TGCGCCAGCAGTGGCAGGCGGGGCAGCACAGATACGCAGTATTTT	CASSGRRGSTDTQYF
TRBV14	TRBJ2-5	-	-	15	TGTGCCAGCAGCCACCCTAGGTATACCCAAGAGACCCAGTACTTC	CASSHPRYTQETQYF
TRBV7-2	TRBJ2-1	-	TRBD2	16	TGTGCCAGCAGCTCCACCGTTTCACTAGCGGACAATGAGCAGTTCTTC	CASSSTVSLADNEQFF
TRBV27	TRBJ2-1	few	TRBD2	16	TGTGCCAGCAGTTTATCCGGGAGGGCCCTATATAATGAGCAGTTCTTC	CASSLSGRALYNEQFF